Here is one T cell receptor beta chain with its context. TCRdb's table, derived via immunoSEQ multiplex PCR, lists solely in-frame clones and lacks some. The sample consists of just under 30,000 clones, about 80% of them appearing once. The entry originates in a study of graft-versus-host responses after intestinal transplantation. Graft specimens yielded both intraepithelial and lamina propria lymphocytes. The CDR3 is made up of 16 amino acids. Trimming cost V 4 bases and J 1 base, with 14 bases left between them. CDR1 and CDR2 (germline): KGHSH, LQKENI. The TCR sequence derives from a human patient who received an intestinal transplant, so some T cells may come from the graft donor. The specimen comprised ileum tissue, sampled 98 days after intestinal transplantation. This rearrangement joins TRBV18 to TRBJ1-5; possible D gene TRBD1, 5 bases. The CDR3 region is CASSLGRGMSNQPQHF. Here the CDR3 DNA reads TGTGCCAGCTCACTCGGGAGGGGAATGAGCAATCAGCCCCAGCATTTT.